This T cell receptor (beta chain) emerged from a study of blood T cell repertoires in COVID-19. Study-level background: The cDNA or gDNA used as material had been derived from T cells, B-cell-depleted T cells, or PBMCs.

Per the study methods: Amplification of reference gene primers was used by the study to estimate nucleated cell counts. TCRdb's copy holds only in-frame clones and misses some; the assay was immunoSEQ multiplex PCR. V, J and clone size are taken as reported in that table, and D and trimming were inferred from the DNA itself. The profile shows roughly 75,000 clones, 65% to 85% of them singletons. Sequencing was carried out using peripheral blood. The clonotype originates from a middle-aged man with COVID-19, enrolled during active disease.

CDR3 in DNA: TGTGCCAGCAGTTACAGCAGGGGTAATCAGCCCCAGCATTTT. Translation gives CASSYSRGNQPQHF. This chain connects TRBV6-5 to TRBJ1-5; D possibly corresponds to TRBD1 (6 bases). Looked up from germline, CDR1 is MNHEY and CDR2 is SVGAGI. V lost 2 bases, J lost 4 bases, and 9 bases lay in between. This CDR3 is built from 14 residues.